This entry concerns a single TCR beta chain. The V end was cut by 4 bases, the J end by 6 bases, with 20 bases between. Germline loops: CDR1 SGHRS, CDR2 YFSETQ. This CDR3 region has 16 residues. This specimen comes from a study of T cell clones after liver transplantation. Sequencing used immunoSEQ multiplex PCR; TCRdb keeps in-frame clones, though not all of them. The sample holds approximately 71,000 clones, around 92% seen once. The clonotype originates from a human patient who received a liver transplant. Part of the T cells may come from the graft donor. The chain employs TRBV5-1 and TRBJ1-5, with TRBD1 as a possible D gene (6 bases). The source was CD4+ T cells from blood, collected less than 27 months after liver transplant. The CDR3 nucleotides are TGCGCCAGCAGCCCTGGCAGCGCAGGGGACTTTCAGCCCCAGCATTTT. Amino acid sequence: CASSPGSAGDFQPQHF. Combining the CDR3 with reference TRBV5-1 and TRBJ1-5 gives the whole variable domain KAGVTQTPRYLIKTRGQQVTLSCSPISGHRSVSWYQQTPGQGLQFLFEYFSETQRNKGNFPGRFSGRQFSNSRSEMNVSTLELGDSALYLCASSPGSAGDFQPQHFGDGTRLSIL.